Listed here is a single T cell receptor beta chain. These data are taken from a study of blood T cell repertoires in COVID-19. Study context: The samples span acute and convalescent COVID-19 from the United States, Italy and Spain. T cells, B-cell-depleted T cells, or PBMCs supplied cDNA or gDNA.

Trimming took 6 bases from V and 3 from J; bases not matched to a gene: 8. CDR3 length equals 15 residues. Germline CDR1 reads SQVTM; CDR2 reads ANQGSEA. Clones were read by immunoSEQ multiplex PCR, and TCRdb kept only the in-frame ones, dropping some. In the table there are about 270,000 clones, approximately 85% of which are singletons. This chain uses TRBV29-1 with TRBJ2-3, with 11 positions matching TRBD1. The receptor was isolated from a woman aged 65 to 85 with acute or convalescent COVID-19. Input material: peripheral blood. The chain's CDR3 is CSVGSRDRGTDTQYF. CDR3 coding DNA: TGCAGCGTGGGATCCCGGGACAGGGGGACAGATACGCAGTATTTT.